This TCR beta chain appears in the sequencing data of a study of CD8+CD57+ T cells in acquired aplastic anemia. Study-wide points: The number of CD8+ CDR3 sequences shared by patients and controls was roughly 31.

At least ten counts were recorded for this clonotype. Its target is unknown. Germline CDR1 DFQATT, CDR2 SNEGSKA (reference sequence). CDR3 size: 16 residues. The germline V and J ends were trimmed by 1 base and 2 bases, with 15 bases remaining between them. For sequencing, patients were chosen who had shown expansion of CD8+CD57+ cells by flow cytometry. Patients uniformly had severe acquired aplastic anemia. TCR beta VDJ and CDR3 profiling used genomic DNA as template. MiXCR was run by TCRdb on the reads, yielding one entry per CDR3 protein. In the table there are 210,000 or so distinct CDR3 sequences, roughly 45% of which are singletons.

The TCR was taken from a human donor with aplastic anemia. The chain links TRBV20-1 to TRBJ2-1, with D possibly TRBD2 on 6 matching bases. Material: sorted CD4+, CD8+, or CD8+CD57+ T cells (not recorded which) from PBMCs. CDR3 sequence reads: CSARGRGSLTYNEQFF. In nucleotides, the CDR3 is TGCAGTGCTAGAGGGCGGGGTTCCCTGACCTACAATGAGCAGTTCTTC.